This T cell receptor (beta chain) was recorded in a study of T cell repertoires in cytomegalovirus infection (dated by TCRdb to about 2019). A note on the overall study: Peptide stimulations targeted recently identified HLA-C-restricted CMV epitopes, whose presentation resists viral immunomodulation, together with well-studied HLA-B-restricted epitopes. The HLA type of each donor mattered for the analysis, because public TCR beta signatures pointed to carriage of CMV infection along with the matching HLA type. Overall study results and their limits: Cumulative frequency of public TCR beta family members discriminated carriers of CMV infection plus the relevant HLA type in this cohort and an independent approximately 340-donor cohort. In the ex vivo response, HLA-C-restricted CMV-specific TCR beta clonotypes were dominant, and in two of eight donors the single most frequent clonotype came from this HLA-C-restricted group.

Taken with the paper, the label for treatment or condition translates to: in vitro stimulation with specific CMV peptide epitopes to enrich CMV-specific T cells. Turning to this clonotype: The antigen it recognizes is unknown. Per-nucleotide qualities are absent, and no much larger clonotype sits a single base away.

Sequencing was carried out with an Illumina HiSeq 1500. TCRdb itself trimmed the public reads at Q25 with fastp, ran MiXCR and retained productive beta chains. Every entry covers one CDR3 protein and lists the most common genes and DNA from its rows. This sample holds 110,000 to 150,000 distinct CDR3 sequences; about 32% were observed only once. The ten largest make up about 52% of the sample. According to the germline V gene, CDR1 reads MNHEY and CDR2 reads SVGAGI. There are 15 amino acids in the CDR3, from cysteine to phenylalanine inclusive. Solely the CDR3 DNA is kept, with 45 bases framed from the first base. The junction shows trimming of 2 bases on V and 1 base on J, plus 11 bases between the germline ends.

Recombination connected TRBV6-5 to TRBJ2-5; perhaps TRBD2 is the D gene, with 6 bases matching. This clonotype was sampled from a human donor in good health (CMV status not recorded). Some clones in this sample may be carry-over from other donors' samples. Specimen: CD8+ T cells from cultured PBMCs, collected from culture after CMV antigen stimulation. This receptor carries the CDR3 CASSYGAGSQETQYF. The nucleotides read TGTGCCAGCAGTTACGGAGCGGGCAGCCAAGAGACCCAGTACTTC.